The 8 T cell receptor beta chains below all came from one sample that was sequenced in a study of blood T cell repertoires in COVID-19. The table came from immunoSEQ multiplex PCR; TCRdb's copy has only in-frame clones and leaves some out. The sample has 300,000 or so clones, 90% seen once. The sample was PBMCs or T cells enriched from blood (not recorded which). The receptors were gathered from a woman aged 25 to 45 who had recovered from COVID-19.

For the CDR3, the DNA is TGTGCCAGCAGTTTAGCCGGGAATGAGCAGTTCTTC. Its protein is CASSLAGNEQFF. The V gene is TRBV27, the J gene TRBJ2-1; no definite D call. Per germline, CDR1 MNHEY and CDR2 SMNVEV (reference sequence). V was cut by 2 bases and J by 7 bases, with 6 bases left in between. CDR3 length: 12 residues.

The chain combines TRBV5-1 with TRBJ2-1, with TRBD2 identical over 10 bases. Germline loops: CDR1 SGHRS, CDR2 YFSETQ. V shed 0 bases and J 6 bases; nucleotides not matched to a gene: 0. The CDR3 runs 14 residues. The CDR3, as DNA: TGCGCCAGCAGCTTGGGGACTAGCGGCAATGAGCAGTTCTTC. Translating it yields CASSLGTSGNEQFF.

J is TRBJ2-7 and V is TRBV28; TRBD2 aligns across 11 bases. Trimming removed 5 bases from V and 2 bases from J; junction bases left unmatched: 8. CDR3 length: 16 amino acids. Germline values: CDR1 MDHEN, CDR2 SYDVKM. In DNA, the CDR3 is TGTGCCAGCAGTACTCTTGGTAGCGGGAGGGCCTACGAGCAGTACTTC. Residues: CASSTLGSGRAYEQYF.

The chain uses TRBV7-3 and TRBJ2-3, with 8 bases fitting TRBD1. The CDR3 spans 16 residues. Germline trimming cut 5 bases from V and 5 bases from J; bases unmatched to any gene: 12. CDR1 is SGHTA and CDR2 is FQGTGA in the germline V gene. The chain's CDR3 is CASSRGQVVLGDTQYF. CDR3 in DNA: TGTGCCAGCAGCCGGGGACAGGTCGTTCTAGGAGATACGCAGTATTTT.

The J gene is TRBJ2-2, the V gene TRBV3-1 (or the pseudogene TRBV3-2); 13 positions agree with TRBD2. The junction had 10 bases not matched to a gene; V was cut back by 4 bases and J by 2 bases. The CDR3 sequence is 19 residues long. In germline, CDR1 is LGHDT, CDR2 YNNKEL (reference sequence). CDR3 DNA: TGTGCCAGCAGCCTCGAACGGACTAGCGGGAGTACTAACACCGGGGAGCTGTTTTTT. Translating it yields CASSLERTSGSTNTGELFF.

This chain connects TRBV5-4 to TRBJ1-4, with TRBD1 identical over 9 bases. CDR1 is SGHNT and CDR2 is YYREEE in the germline V gene (reference sequence). V was clipped by 3 bases and J by 8 bases; unmatched bases: 11. This CDR3 region has 16 residues. The CDR3 sequence: CASSSQIGTGYEKLFF. CDR3 bases: TGTGCCAGCAGCTCCCAAATCGGGACAGGGTACGAAAAACTGTTTTTT. The variable domain in full, completed from reference TRBV5-4 and TRBJ1-4, reads ETGVTQSPTHLIKTRGQQVTLRCSSQSGHNTVSWYQQALGQGPQFIFQYYREEENGRGNFPPRFSGLQFPNYSSELNVNALELDDSALYLCASSSQIGTGYEKLFFGSGTQLSVL.

The genes are TRBV28 and TRBJ1-1, with 7 positions matching TRBD1. There are 14 residues in the CDR3. Germline CDR1 MDHEN, CDR2 SYDVKM. V lost 8 bases, J lost 2 bases, and 8 bases stayed unmatched. CDR3 sequence reads: CASRHRGGNTEAFF. The DNA of the CDR3 is TGTGCCAGCCGTCACAGGGGTGGCAACACTGAAGCTTTCTTT.

A single count supports this clone. V is TRBV7-2 and J is TRBJ2-3; TRBD2 agrees at 9 bases. This CDR3 has 15 residues. V shed 5 bases, J shed 3 bases, and the junction held 6 bases outside the gene matches. The germline V gene encodes CDR1 SGHTA and CDR2 FQGNSA. CDR3 region: CASSISGSSTDTQYF. The CDR3 DNA reads as TGTGCCAGCAGCATTAGCGGGAGTAGTACAGATACGCAGTATTTT.